Sequencing of this T cell receptor beta chain was carried out in a study of shared clonotypes between healthy human individuals. Assay used: immunoSEQ multiplex PCR; TCRdb lists only in-frame clones, some missing. The repertoire includes 2 million or so clones, 95% of them detected once, and more than 0.1% sits in the top ten. This clone has a handful of counts. What it binds is unknown. An end of the junction differs from the germline gene, which may be a read error. The sample contains more than one DNA sequence encoding this CDR3. General observations from the study: The sole specimen, blood, was sampled, and tissue repertoires likely differ.

Germline V gene lookup returns CDR1 SSHAT and CDR2 FNYEAQ (reference sequence). This CDR3 region has 14 residues. What was sequenced was naive CD4+ T cells sorted from blood. Subset specified: CD45RA+ positively selected. The chain joins TRBV7-7 to TRBJ2-5; 10 bases line up with TRBD1. The TCR was taken from a man between 18 and 29 years old in good health. This CDR3 reads CASSRDRGQETQYF. The CDR3 DNA sequence: TGTGCTAGCAGCCGGGACAGGGGTCAAGAGACCCAGTACTTC.